This T cell receptor (beta chain) originates from a study of human CD8 memory T cell subsets. Study-wide findings and caveats: Precursor exhausted T cells shared very few clonotypes with stem-like memory T cells. Both stem-like memory T cells and precursor exhausted T cells showed comparably high diversity, which set them apart from effector memory cells.

The source of the PBMC was buffy coats of healthy donors. As concerns this clonotype: Its antigen is undetermined.

Germline assignment: CDR1 GTSNPN and CDR2 SVGIG (reference sequence). This CDR3 is 14 amino acids long. UMI-labeled 5' RACE was used to make TCR beta libraries. Using the 5' RACE reads, TCRdb records one entry per CDR3 protein without DNA. The sample table includes about 11,000 distinct CDR3 sequences. V usage is TRBV30 and J usage is TRBJ2-1; TCRdb selects TRBD1, and the lack of DNA leaves this call unchecked. The sample taken for sequencing was CD8+ stem-like memory T cells (TSCM and TCM) sorted from PBMCs. Subset reported: stem-like memory CD8 T cells (TSTEM), CCR7+ PD-1- TIGIT-. The receptor was derived from a human donor in good health. CDR3 protein: CAWSWGQGSNEQFF.